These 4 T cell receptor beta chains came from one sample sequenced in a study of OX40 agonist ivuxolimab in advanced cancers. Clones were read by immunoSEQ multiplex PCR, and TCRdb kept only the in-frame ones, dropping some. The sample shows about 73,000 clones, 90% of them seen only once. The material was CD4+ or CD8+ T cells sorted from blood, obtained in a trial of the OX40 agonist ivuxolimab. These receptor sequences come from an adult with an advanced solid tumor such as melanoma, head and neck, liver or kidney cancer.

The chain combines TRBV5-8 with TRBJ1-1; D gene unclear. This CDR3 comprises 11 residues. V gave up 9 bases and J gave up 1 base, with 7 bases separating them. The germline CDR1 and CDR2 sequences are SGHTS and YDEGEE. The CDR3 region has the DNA TGTGCCAACCAGTGGAACACTGAAGCTTTCTTT. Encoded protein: CANQWNTEAFF.

CDR3 protein: CASSYSIAGGTDTQYF. DNA for the CDR3: TGTGCCAGCAGTTACTCGATCGCGGGAGGCACAGATACGCAGTATTTT. The chain is built from TRBV6-6 and TRBJ2-3; 7 nucleotides agree with TRBD2. The germline V gene encodes CDR1 MNHNY and CDR2 SVGAGI (reference sequence). V lost 0 bases to trimming and J lost 1 base; unmatched junction nucleotides: 4. The CDR3 sequence is 16 residues long.

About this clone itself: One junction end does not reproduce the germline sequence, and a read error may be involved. This CDR3 is CAGSQAVDYEQYF. The CDR3 DNA follows: TGTGCCGGCAGCCAGGCTGTCGATTACGAGCAGTACTTC. The rearrangement joins TRBV7-6 to TRBJ2-7; D not resolved. This CDR3 is 13 amino acids long. Looked up from germline, CDR1 is SGHVS and CDR2 is FNYEAQ.

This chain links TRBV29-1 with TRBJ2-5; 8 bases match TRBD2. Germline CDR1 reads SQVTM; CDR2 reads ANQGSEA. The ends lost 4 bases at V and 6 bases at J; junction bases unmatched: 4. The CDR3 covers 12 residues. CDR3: CSVVVAGKTQYF. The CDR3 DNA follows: TGCAGCGTTGTAGTAGCGGGGAAGACCCAGTACTTC.